This passage covers 15 T cell receptor beta chains from one sample sequenced in a study of CD8 T cells in Susac syndrome. Reverse transcription of roughly 0.5 to 1 ug RNA was performed with random hexamers. In TCRdb, the immunoSEQ multiplex PCR reads were re-called with MiXCR into one record per CDR3 protein. The table records about 150,000 distinct CDR3 sequences, approximately 95% of them present only once. Source material: CD8+ T cells from PBMCs. Receptor source: a human donor with Susac syndrome.

This chain joins TRBV12-3 or TRBV12-4 and TRBJ2-3; the D call may be TRBD1 or TRBD2 (5 bases each). V shed 7 bases and J shed 4 bases, with 12 bases lying between them. This CDR3 region has 13 residues. As DNA, the CDR3 is TGTGCCAGCACGTGGGGGTCACCAGATACGCAGTATTTT. Its translation is CASTWGSPDTQYF.

The chain combines TRBV7-6 with TRBJ2-7; D is unclear. With 5 bases removed from V and 3 bases from J, the gap between germline ends came to 14 bases. Germline loops: CDR1 SGHVS, CDR2 FNYEAQ. The CDR3 length is 14 residues. CDR3 residues: CASSQNSGRYEQYF. CDR3 nucleotides: TGTGCCAGCAGCCAGAACTCAGGCCGCTACGAGCAGTACTTC.

The CDR3: CASSLSARDLYEQYF. CDR3 in DNA: TGTGCCAGCAGCCTTTCCGCCAGGGATTTATACGAGCAGTACTTC. The J gene is TRBJ2-7, the V gene TRBV3-1; D is perhaps TRBD1 (5 bases). CDR3 length equals 15 residues. Trimming stripped 4 bases from V and 4 bases from J, with 17 bases between. The V gene's germline CDR1 is LGHDT and CDR2 YNNKEL (reference sequence).

The chain links TRBV30 to TRBJ2-1; D might be TRBD2 (5 bases). In germline, CDR1 is GTSNPN, CDR2 SVGIG (reference sequence). The CDR3 length is 11 residues. The V end was cut by 4 bases, the J end by 4 bases, with 5 bases between. In nucleotides, the CDR3 is TGTGCCTGGACGGGGTACAATGAGCAGTTCTTC. Translation gives CAWTGYNEQFF. Looking up the rest from reference TRBV30 and TRBJ2-1 gives the full variable domain: SQTIHQWPATLVQPVGSPLSLECTVEGTSNPNLYWYRQAAGRGLQLLFYSVGIGQISSEVPQNLSASRPQDRQFILSSKKLLLSDSGFYLCAWTGYNEQFFGPGTRLTVL.

The V call is TRBV12-3 or TRBV12-4, the J call TRBJ2-2; 10 bases line up with TRBD1. With V trimmed by 8 bases and J by 6 bases, 9 bases remained unmatched. This CDR3 region has 15 residues. The CDR3 region has the DNA TGTGCCAGCTACCGGCGGGGGACAGGGGCCGGGGAGCTGTTTTTT. It is translated as CASYRRGTGAGELFF.

The CDR3 sequence: CASSQPRVAPGSDEQFF. The CDR3 coding sequence is TGTGCCAGCAGCCAACCCAGGGTAGCGCCAGGGTCCGATGAGCAGTTCTTC. This chain connects TRBV14 to TRBJ2-1; the D gene could be TRBD1 or TRBD2 (5 bases each). The ends were cut back, 2 bases at V and 8 bases at J, with 22 bases in the middle. Germline V gene data show CDR1 as SGHDN and CDR2 as FVKESK. This CDR3 spans 17 amino acids.

The J gene is TRBJ1-1, the V gene TRBV15, with a weak D call TRBD1 (5 bases). The CDR3 has 13 residues. V gave up 4 bases and J gave up 6 bases, with 12 bases separating them. CDR1 and CDR2 from the germline V gene are LNHNV and YYDKDF (reference sequence). The CDR3 sequence is CATSIDGASEAFF. The CDR3 DNA is TGTGCCACCAGCATTGACGGGGCGTCTGAAGCTTTCTTT.

In nucleotides, the CDR3 is TGTGCCAGCAGTGCCGGGATAAACACTGAAGCTTTCTTT. Amino acid sequence: CASSAGINTEAFF. V gene TRBV25-1 combines with J gene TRBJ1-1; D call uncertain. CDR1 and CDR2 from the germline V gene are MGHDK and SYGVNS. CDR3 length equals 13 residues. V was trimmed by 4 bases and J by 2 bases, leaving 8 bases between them.

The CDR3 protein is CASRASYEQYF. The CDR3 nucleotides read TGTGCCAGCAGGGCGTCATACGAGCAGTACTTC. The chain has TRBV6-1 and TRBJ2-7; unclear D gene. The CDR3 loop spans 11 amino acids. V was trimmed by 6 bases and J by 4 bases, leaving 7 bases between them. In germline, CDR1 is MNHNS, CDR2 SASEGT.

The chain uses TRBV7-3 and TRBJ2-1, with 10 bases fitting TRBD2. From germline, CDR1 is SGHTA and CDR2 FQGTGA. The CDR3 has 18 residues. The ends lost 5 bases at V and 3 bases at J; junction bases unmatched: 13. The CDR3 coding sequence is TGTGCCAGCAGCCGCAGCCCAGGGACTAGCGAGGACTACAATGAGCAGTTCTTC. It encodes CASSRSPGTSEDYNEQFF.

The chain links TRBV10-3 to TRBJ2-3; 7 nucleotides agree with TRBD2. CDR1 ENHRY and CDR2 SYGVKD come from the germline V gene. The CDR3 is 13 amino acids. Trimming at V came to 2 bases and at J to 5 bases, leaving 1 base not matched to a gene. The CDR3 nucleotides read TGTGCCATCAGTGAGGCGGGAGTAGATACGCAGTATTTT. This encodes CAISEAGVDTQYF.

The chain recombines TRBV5-4 with TRBJ2-7, with D hard to call. Germline-derived CDR1 and CDR2 are SGHNT and YYREEE (reference sequence). The CDR3 spans 12 residues. V lost 0 bases, J lost 6 bases, and 7 bases lay in between. The CDR3 DNA reads as TGTGCCAGCAGCTTGGCCCTGAGCGAGCAGTACTTC. As protein: CASSLALSEQYF. Looking up the rest from reference TRBV5-4 and TRBJ2-7 gives the full variable domain: ETGVTQSPTHLIKTRGQQVTLRCSSQSGHNTVSWYQQALGQGPQFIFQYYREEENGRGNFPPRFSGLQFPNYSSELNVNALELDDSALYLCASSLALSEQYFGPGTRLTVT.

This clonotype showed up just once. V is TRBV4-1 and J is TRBJ1-5, with D possibly being TRBD1 (5 bases). CDR3 size: 15 residues. Germline V CDR1 and CDR2: MGHRA, YSYEKL. Trimming left V 0 bases short and J 5 bases short, with 11 bases between. As DNA, the CDR3 is TGCGCCAGCAGCCAAGAGGCAGGGTTGGATCAGCCCCAGCATTTT. It translates to CASSQEAGLDQPQHF.

The chain employs TRBV28 and TRBJ2-3, with D maybe TRBD2 (6 bases). V lost 5 bases, J lost 0 bases, and 24 bases lay in between. The germline V gene has CDR1 MDHEN and CDR2 SYDVKM. The CDR3 contains 19 residues. The CDR3 reads CASSPLLREVDPSTDTQYF. In nucleotides, the CDR3 is TGTGCCAGCAGTCCGCTCCTGAGGGAGGTCGACCCTAGCACAGATACGCAGTATTTT.

This clonotype was observed once. The V and J genes are TRBV4-1 and TRBJ2-5; 10 positions match TRBD2. CDR1 is MGHRA, CDR2 YSYEKL, per germline. This CDR3 contains 16 residues. With V trimmed by 1 base and J by 2 bases, 4 bases remained unmatched. The CDR3 loop is CASSQGTSGFQETQYF. The CDR3 DNA follows: TGCGCCAGCAGCCAAGGGACTAGCGGTTTTCAAGAGACCCAGTACTTC.